This T cell receptor beta chain was documented in a study of CD8 T cells in Susac syndrome. Random hexamers were used to reverse transcribe an amount of roughly 0.45 to 1 ug RNA. Via MiXCR, TCRdb re-called the immunoSEQ multiplex PCR reads, giving one row per CDR3 protein. The table has a few hundred thousand distinct CDR3 sequences, roughly 92% seen once. V was shortened by 4 bases and J by 4 bases, with 10 bases between the two germline ends. CDR3 length equals 13 residues. CDR1 and CDR2 (germline): LNHDA, SQIVND (reference sequence). Relapsing-remitting disease, either stable or active, was present in the treatment-naive patients who were the multiple sclerosis controls.

The rearrangement joins TRBV19 to TRBJ1-1, with TRBD1 as a possible D gene (6 bases). The sequenced material came from CD8+ T cells from PBMCs. The TCR sequence derives from a human donor with multiple sclerosis. The CDR3 DNA reads TGTGCCAGTAGTACGCAGGGGTCCACTGAAGCTTTCTTT. As protein: CASSTQGSTEAFF.